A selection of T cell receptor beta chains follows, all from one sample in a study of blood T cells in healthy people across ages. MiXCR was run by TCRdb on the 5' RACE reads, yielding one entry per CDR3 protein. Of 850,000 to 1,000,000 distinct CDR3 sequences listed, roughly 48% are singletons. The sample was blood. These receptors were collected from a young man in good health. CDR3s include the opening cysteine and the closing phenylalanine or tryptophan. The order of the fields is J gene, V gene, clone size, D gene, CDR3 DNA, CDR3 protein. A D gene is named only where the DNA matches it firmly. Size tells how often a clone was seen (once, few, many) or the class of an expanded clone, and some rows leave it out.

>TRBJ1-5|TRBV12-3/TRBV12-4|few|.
TGTGCCAGCAGTTTAGCAGGGGTTTATCAGCCCCAGCATTTT
CASSLAGVYQPQHF
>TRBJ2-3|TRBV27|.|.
TGTGCCAGCAGTTTAGGGCTCCTTGTGGATACGCAGTATTTT
CASSLGLLVDTQYF
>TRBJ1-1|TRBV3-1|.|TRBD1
TGTGCCAGCGGCCTGCCTTGGGACAGGGAGAACACTGAAGCTTTCTTT
CASGLPWDRENTEAFF
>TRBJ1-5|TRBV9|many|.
TGTGCCAGCAGCGTAGGGACAGCTGGAGGTCAGCCCCAGCATTTT
CASSVGTAGGQPQHF
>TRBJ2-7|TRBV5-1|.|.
TGCGCCAGCAGCTTGCTACAGGCCAGCCCGGGGAAAGAGCAGTACTTC
CASSLLQASPGKEQYF
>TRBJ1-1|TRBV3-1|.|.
TGTGCCAGCACTATGGAGAGCAGGGGAAACACTGAAGCTTTCTTT
CASTMESRGNTEAFF
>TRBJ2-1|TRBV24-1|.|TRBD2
TGTGCCACCAGTGCTGCGGGAGAGTTGAATGAGCAGTTCTTC
CATSAAGELNEQFF
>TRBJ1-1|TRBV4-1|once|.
TGCGCCAGCAGCTTTATGGCAGGGCCTAACACTGAAGCTTTCTTT
CASSFMAGPNTEAFF
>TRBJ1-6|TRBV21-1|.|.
TGTGCCAGCAGCAAAAAGGACGGCGATAATTCACCCCTCCACTTT
CASSKKDGDNSPLHF
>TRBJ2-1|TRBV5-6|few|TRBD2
TGTGCCAGCAGCTCCATAGCGGGGGGGCCCCCCTACAATGAGCAGTTCTTC
CASSSIAGGPPYNEQFF
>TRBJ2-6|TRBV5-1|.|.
TGCGCCAGCAGCTTGTATGGTGGCGAAGGGGCCAACGTCCTGACTTTC
CASSLYGGEGANVLTF